Sequencing of this T cell receptor (beta chain) was carried out in a study of shared clonotypes between healthy human individuals. On the study more broadly: Every donor yielded three CD4 naive, three CD4 memory, two CD8 naive and one CD8 memory plate.

Samples underwent the assay at deep level. TCRdb's table, derived via immunoSEQ multiplex PCR, lists solely in-frame clones and lacks some. This table holds 950,000 to 1,100,000 clones, roughly 74% found once. The source material was memory CD4+ T cells from PBMCs. The subset here: CD45RA-negative fraction. The source of this sequence is a man aged 18 to 35 in good health. Some clones in this sample may be carry-over from other donors' samples.

Here the CDR3 reads CASSKAGTVYEQFF. In DNA, the CDR3 is TGTGCCAGCTCAAAGGCAGGGACAGTCTATGAGCAGTTCTTC. The chain has TRBV18 and TRBJ2-1, with TRBD1 identical over 7 bases. The CDR3 spans 14 residues. Germline CDR1 is KGHSH and CDR2 is LQKENI. J gave up 8 bases and V 5 bases, and 9 bases lay outside the gene matches.